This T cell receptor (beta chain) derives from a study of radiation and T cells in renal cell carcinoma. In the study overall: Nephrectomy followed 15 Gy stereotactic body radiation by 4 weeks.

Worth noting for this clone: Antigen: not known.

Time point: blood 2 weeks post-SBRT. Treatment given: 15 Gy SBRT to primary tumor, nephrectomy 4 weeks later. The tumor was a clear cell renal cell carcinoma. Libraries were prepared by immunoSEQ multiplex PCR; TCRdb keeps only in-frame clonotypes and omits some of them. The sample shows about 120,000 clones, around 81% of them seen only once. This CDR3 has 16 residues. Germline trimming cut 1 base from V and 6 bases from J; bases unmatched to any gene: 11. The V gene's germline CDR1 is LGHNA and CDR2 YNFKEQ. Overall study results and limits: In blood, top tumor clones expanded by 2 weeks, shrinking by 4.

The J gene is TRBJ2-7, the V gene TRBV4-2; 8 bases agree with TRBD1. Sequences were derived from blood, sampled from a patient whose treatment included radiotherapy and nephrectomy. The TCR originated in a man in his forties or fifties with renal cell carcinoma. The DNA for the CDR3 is TGTGCCAGCAGCCAAGGAGGGGCATCGACAGGGGTCGAGCAGTACTTC. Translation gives CASSQGGASTGVEQYF.